This T cell receptor beta chain was profiled in a study of shared clonotypes between healthy human individuals. In the case of this clone: As yet, its antigen is unknown.

The data were produced by immunoSEQ multiplex PCR, yet TCRdb's version contains in-frame clones alone and is incomplete. The table lists roughly 2,300,000 clones, 80% to 95% of them singletons. Study-level results: Limited genetic and exposure-history diversity came from having few donors.

This CDR3 is 15 amino acids long. Looked up from germline, CDR1 is LNHDA and CDR2 is SQIVND (reference sequence). V was pared by 10 bases and J by 5 bases, with 9 bases of the junction left unmatched. The chain has TRBV19 and TRBJ2-1, with 12 positions matching TRBD2. Sequencing used naive CD4+ T cells from PBMCs. Regarding subset: CD45RA+ positively selected. The sequence was collected from a man aged 18-30 years in good health. Some clones in this sample may be carry-over from other donors' samples. CDR3 protein: CATTLGLAGHNEQFF. The CDR3 region has the DNA TGTGCCACCACCCTGGGACTAGCGGGTCACAATGAGCAGTTCTTC.